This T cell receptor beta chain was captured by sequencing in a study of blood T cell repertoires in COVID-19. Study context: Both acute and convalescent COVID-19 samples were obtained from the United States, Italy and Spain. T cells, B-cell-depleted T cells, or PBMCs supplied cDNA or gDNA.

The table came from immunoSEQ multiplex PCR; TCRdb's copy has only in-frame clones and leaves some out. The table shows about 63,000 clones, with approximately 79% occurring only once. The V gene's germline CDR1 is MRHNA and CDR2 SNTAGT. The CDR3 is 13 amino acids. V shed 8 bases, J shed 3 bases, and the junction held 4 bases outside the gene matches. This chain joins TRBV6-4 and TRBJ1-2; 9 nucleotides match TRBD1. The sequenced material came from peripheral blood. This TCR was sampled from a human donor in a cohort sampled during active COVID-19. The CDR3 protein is CASRRTGDYGYTF. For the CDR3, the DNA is TGTGCCAGCCGACGGACAGGGGACTATGGCTACACCTTC.